This TCR beta chain was sequenced in a study of vaccination and CD4 T cells after COVID-19. Across the study: The convalescent population consisted of six males and four females, two of whom were of Hispanic ethnicity.

This clonotype was observed a few times. What it recognizes is unknown. Regarding treatment: approximately nine-day PBMC culture with coronavirus spike peptide pools or control peptides (ViraFEST assay). Ahead of the COVID-19 pandemic (2011-2018), the CD4+ T cells of the unexposed donor were collected. Four cold-coronavirus spikes and SARS-CoV-2 S/N were the probes applied, cells permitting, to CD4+ T cells from unexposed donors. An Oncomine TCR Beta short-read assay was used to sequence the DNA from cultured CD4+ T cells. Someone extracted genomic DNA from cultured CD4+ T cells. TCRdb re-analysed the PCR reads in MiXCR, keeping a single row per CDR3 protein. This sample has 11,000 or so distinct CDR3 sequences, with about 40% found just once. This TCR came from a human donor in good health. The specimen was CD4+ T cells from blood, cultured in vitro.

As DNA, the CDR3 is TGTGCCAGTAGTACCGGGACAGGGTACAATCAGCCCCAGCATTTT. Translation gives CASSTGTGYNQPQHF. The J gene is TRBJ1-5, the V gene TRBV19; 9 nucleotides match TRBD1. Germline-derived CDR1 and CDR2 are LNHDA and SQIVND (reference sequence). V lost 4 bases to trimming and J lost 3 bases; unmatched junction nucleotides: 4. This CDR3 region has 15 residues.